These 27 T cell receptor beta chains originate from one sample sequenced in a study of cytomegalovirus exposure and HLA in healthy donors. Clones were sequenced by immunoSEQ multiplex PCR, and TCRdb holds only the in-frame ones, with some missing. The sample has some 170,000 clones, about 86% seen once; the top ten hold approximately 1.4%. Sample: PBMCs. Receptors were obtained from a woman in her twenties or thirties in good health and CMV-seronegative.

This chain joins TRBV6-6 and TRBJ1-1, with D perhaps matching TRBD1 (6 bases). V lost 5 bases and J lost 4, with 14 bases in between. The CDR3 contains 14 residues. CDR1 and CDR2 (germline): MNHNY, SVGAGI (reference sequence). The DNA for the CDR3 is TGTGCCAGCAGTCAACAGGGACGAGTCACTGAAGCTTTCTTT. Translating it yields CASSQQGRVTEAFF.

CDR3 DNA: TGCGCCAGCAGCTTAGACACGCCGGACTATGGCTACACCTTC. Protein product: CASSLDTPDYGYTF. The chain has TRBV5-1 and TRBJ1-2; no clear D gene. CDR3 length: 14 residues. Germline V gives CDR1 SGHRS, CDR2 YFSETQ. The ends were cut back, 2 bases at V and 3 bases at J, with 11 bases in the middle. The full variable domain, rest sourced from reference TRBV5-1 and TRBJ1-2, is KAGVTQTPRYLIKTRGQQVTLSCSPISGHRSVSWYQQTPGQGLQFLFEYFSETQRNKGNFPGRFSGRQFSNSRSEMNVSTLELGDSALYLCASSLDTPDYGYTFGSGTRLTVV.

For the CDR3, the DNA is TGTGCCAGTAGTTGGCAGGGAGGACTTTACAATGAGCAGTTCTTC. Translating it yields CASSWQGGLYNEQFF. The V gene is TRBV19, the J gene TRBJ2-1, with a tentative D call TRBD2 (6 bases). The CDR3 sequence is 15 residues long. V lost 5 bases and J lost 4, with 15 bases in between. The germline V gene encodes CDR1 LNHDA and CDR2 SQIVND (reference sequence).

V and J are TRBV11-3 and TRBJ2-3, with 11 nucleotides matching TRBD2. V gave up 2 bases and J gave up 6 bases; unmatched junction bases: 10. The CDR3 has 17 amino acids. Germline loops: CDR1 SGHNT, CDR2 YENEEA. In nucleotides, the CDR3 is TGTGCCAGCAGCTTAAGAGGATTAGCGGGGGGGGTGGATACGCAGTATTTT. Its protein is CASSLRGLAGGVDTQYF.

CDR3 nucleotides: TGTGCCAGTAGTATTCTTAATGAGCAGTTCTTC. As protein: CASSILNEQFF. The genes are TRBV19 and TRBJ2-1; D ambiguous. CDR3 length equals 11 residues. Trimming left V 3 bases short and J 7 bases short, with 4 bases between. Germline V gives CDR1 LNHDA, CDR2 SQIVND (reference sequence). The full variable domain, its missing parts supplied by reference TRBV19 and TRBJ2-1, is DGGITQSPKYLFRKEGQNVTLSCEQNLNHDAMYWYRQDPGQGLRLIYYSQIVNDFQKGDIAEGYSVSREKKESFPLTVTSAQKNPTAFYLCASSILNEQFFGPGTRLTVL.

The chain has TRBV7-8 and TRBJ2-1; 10 positions agree with TRBD2. This CDR3 comprises 15 residues. The V gene's germline CDR1 is SGHVS and CDR2 FQNEAQ. Germline trimming cut 1 base from V and 8 bases from J; bases unmatched to any gene: 5. CDR3 coding DNA: TGTGCCAGCAGCTTAGGGGTAGCGGGGGGTCATGAGCAGTTCTTC. The encoded protein is CASSLGVAGGHEQFF.

This chain connects TRBV2 to TRBJ1-4, with D possibly TRBD1 on 6 matching bases. CDR3 length: 15 residues. V was clipped by 5 bases and J by 8 bases, with 18 bases between them. CDR1 is SNHLY, CDR2 FYNNEI, per germline. For the CDR3, the DNA is TGTGCCAGCAGTATCCGGGACACCTCGGAAGAAAAACTGTTTTTT. Encoded protein: CASSIRDTSEEKLFF.

The rearrangement links TRBV5-6 to TRBJ1-2, with 10 bases that match TRBD1. From germline, CDR1 is SGHDT and CDR2 YYEEEE. This CDR3 spans 17 amino acids. V was clipped by 7 bases and J by 4 bases; unmatched bases: 16. The CDR3 protein is CASSLPQNGQGVYGYTF. CDR3 in DNA: TGTGCCAGCTCATTACCCCAAAACGGACAGGGGGTCTATGGCTACACCTTC.

The rearrangement uses TRBV18 and TRBJ1-6, with D possibly TRBD1 on 6 matching bases. Germline V lookup: CDR1 KGHSH, CDR2 LQKENI. V lost 3 bases to trimming and J lost 12 bases, with 24 bases between them. The CDR3 extends over 17 amino acids. DNA for the CDR3: TGTGCCAGCTCACCCCTCCCCGCGGCAGGGGTTGATCTACCCCTCCACTTT. This encodes CASSPLPAAGVDLPLHF.

The chain carries TRBV27 and TRBJ1-1, with D possibly being TRBD1 (5 bases). The CDR3 sequence is 13 residues long. The V gene lost 6 bases and the J gene lost 1 base, with 9 bases spanning the gap. In germline, CDR1 is MNHEY, CDR2 SMNVEV (reference sequence). The CDR3 bases are TGTGCCAGCAGAAACGGGGGGAACACTGAAGCTTTCTTT. Protein sequence: CASRNGGNTEAFF.

This chain links TRBV13 with TRBJ2-3; 9 nucleotides agree with TRBD2. The CDR3 covers 17 residues. Trimming took 2 bases from V and 3 from J; bases not matched to a gene: 9. CDR1 is PRHDT and CDR2 is FYEKMQ in the germline V gene (reference sequence). The CDR3 here is CASSLIGSGGETDTQYF. CDR3 DNA: TGTGCCAGCAGCTTAATCGGTAGCGGGGGAGAGACAGATACGCAGTATTTT.

The chain's CDR3 is CASSSRGPDTEAFF. CDR3 sequence (DNA): TGTGCCAGCAGTTCCAGGGGTCCGGACACTGAAGCTTTCTTT. The chain recombines TRBV6-5 with TRBJ1-1; D might be TRBD1 (6 bases). V was pared by 4 bases and J by 3 bases, with 12 bases between. Germline CDR1 MNHEY, CDR2 SVGAGI. The CDR3 length is 14 residues.

The rearrangement uses TRBV27 and TRBJ2-6; 7 nucleotides match TRBD1. From germline, CDR1 is MNHEY and CDR2 SMNVEV (reference sequence). With 4 bases clipped from V and 3 bases from J, the junction kept 27 bases outside the gene matches. CDR3 length equals 23 residues. The chain's CDR3 is CASSSLTGQKILRRIDGANVLTF. CDR3 DNA: TGTGCCAGCAGTTCCCTTACGGGACAGAAGATACTCAGGCGAATAGATGGGGCCAACGTCCTGACTTTC.

V usage is TRBV2 and J usage is TRBJ2-3, with a possible D match to TRBD1 (6 bases). Germline V gene data show CDR1 as SNHLY and CDR2 as FYNNEI. V was pared by 6 bases and J by 1 base, with 11 bases between. The CDR3 consists of 14 residues. This chain's CDR3 is CASRVRTGTDTQYF. CDR3 sequence (DNA): TGTGCCAGCAGGGTTCGGACAGGCACAGATACGCAGTATTTT.

The gene calls are TRBV2 and TRBJ1-2; 11 bases fit TRBD1. After removal of 7 bases from V and 6 bases from J, the junction contained 1 base not matched to a gene. Germline CDR1 and CDR2: SNHLY and FYNNEI. The CDR3 runs to 12 residues. The CDR3 reads CASMDRGHGYTF. The CDR3 nucleotides are TGTGCCAGCATGGACAGGGGGCATGGCTACACCTTC.

The chain carries TRBV30 and TRBJ1-4, with D perhaps TRBD1 (5 bases). The CDR3 contains 14 residues. CDR1 and CDR2 from the germline V gene are GTSNPN and SVGIG (reference sequence). Trimming removed 1 base at V and 6 bases at J, with 12 bases between. CDR3: CAWSAWPGDEKLFF. The CDR3 bases are TGTGCCTGGAGTGCCTGGCCGGGGGATGAAAAACTGTTTTTT.

This clone was seen a single time. V is TRBV6-5 and J is TRBJ2-2; unclear D gene. Per the germline V gene, CDR1 is MNHEY and CDR2 is SVGAGI. CDR3 length: 11 residues. Trimming stripped 7 bases from V and 7 bases from J, with 7 bases between. The CDR3 sequence: CASTSGGELFF. CDR3 nucleotides: TGTGCCAGCACGTCCGGCGGGGAGCTGTTTTTT.

The chain recombines TRBV7-2 with TRBJ1-6; D may be TRBD1 (5 bases). V was cut by 5 bases and J by 5 bases, with 16 bases left in between. This CDR3 has 16 residues. From germline, CDR1 is SGHTA and CDR2 FQGNSA. CDR3 in amino acids: CASSAPQGLNNSPLHF. The CDR3, as DNA: TGTGCCAGCAGCGCCCCCCAGGGCCTTAATAATTCACCCCTCCACTTT.

The V call is TRBV7-2, the J call TRBJ2-5; tentatively, D is TRBD2 (6 bases). V shed 2 bases and J shed 5 bases, with 9 bases lying between them. Germline V gene lookup returns CDR1 SGHTA and CDR2 FQGNSA. The CDR3 loop spans 13 amino acids. Here the CDR3 reads CASSLNLAETQYF. For the CDR3, the DNA is TGTGCCAGCAGCTTAAACCTAGCGGAGACCCAGTACTTC.

This rearrangement joins TRBV6-5 to TRBJ2-3, with D maybe TRBD2 (7 bases). The germline V and J ends were trimmed by 0 bases and 7 bases, with 11 bases remaining between them. The CDR3 is 14 amino acids. The V gene's germline CDR1 is MNHEY and CDR2 SVGAGI. The CDR3 coding sequence is TGTGCCAGCAGTTACTCAGGGGGAGGGAATACGCAGTATTTT. It encodes CASSYSGGGNTQYF.

This chain uses TRBV5-1 with TRBJ2-4; no clear D. The germline V and J ends were trimmed by 0 bases and 5 bases, with 6 bases remaining between them. The CDR3 loop spans 13 amino acids. The V gene's germline CDR1 is SGHRS and CDR2 YFSETQ. CDR3 in DNA: TGCGCCAGCAGCTTGGAGCCTGAAAACATTCAGTACTTC. This sequence encodes CASSLEPENIQYF.

This chain links TRBV5-5 with TRBJ2-3; D is undetermined. V was shortened by 5 bases and J by 4 bases, with 11 bases between the two germline ends. Germline CDR1 SGHKS, CDR2 YYEKEE (reference sequence). CDR3 size: 13 residues. The CDR3 sequence is CASSIPSADTQYF. The CDR3 DNA follows: TGTGCCAGCAGTATCCCTTCCGCAGATACGCAGTATTTT.

The chain is built from TRBV9 and TRBJ2-1; 7 positions agree with TRBD2. The germline gives CDR1 SGDLS, CDR2 YYNGEE. The CDR3 is made up of 14 amino acids. V lost 0 bases and J lost 10; bases outside the gene matches: 7. CDR3 coding DNA: TGTGCCAGCAGCGTAGAGGCGGGGGACTCCGAGCAGTTCTTC. Its translation: CASSVEAGDSEQFF.

This chain connects TRBV5-1 to TRBJ2-7, with no clear D. V lost 0 bases and J 3 bases, leaving 16 bases between the germline ends. From germline, CDR1 is SGHRS and CDR2 YFSETQ. This CDR3 has 16 amino acids. CDR3 sequence reads: CASSLARHGIYYEQYF. CDR3 nucleotide sequence: TGCGCCAGCAGCTTGGCCCGACATGGAATCTACTACGAGCAGTACTTC.

The rearrangement joins TRBV6-1 to TRBJ2-1; 8 bases line up with TRBD2. This CDR3 comprises 17 residues. The germline CDR1 and CDR2 sequences are MNHNS and SASEGT. V was clipped by 2 bases and J by 5 bases; unmatched bases: 11. CDR3 DNA: TGTGCCAGCAGTGAAAGGTGGAGCGGGGGCTTCGACAATGAGCAGTTCTTC. Translation: CASSERWSGGFDNEQFF.

CDR3 coding DNA: TGTGCCAGTAGTACGGACACTGGGGACGAGCAGTACTTC. Amino acid sequence: CASSTDTGDEQYF. J is TRBJ2-7 and V is TRBV19, with D perhaps TRBD1 (5 bases). Per the germline V gene, CDR1 is LNHDA and CDR2 is SQIVND (reference sequence). The CDR3 is made up of 13 amino acids. Trimming left V 4 bases short and J 5 bases short, with 12 bases between. Combining the CDR3 with reference TRBV19 and TRBJ2-7 gives the whole variable domain DGGITQSPKYLFRKEGQNVTLSCEQNLNHDAMYWYRQDPGQGLRLIYYSQIVNDFQKGDIAEGYSVSREKKESFPLTVTSAQKNPTAFYLCASSTDTGDEQYFGPGTRLTVT.

This chain joins TRBV4-3 and TRBJ1-3; the match to TRBD1 covers 7 bases. Per the germline V gene, CDR1 is LGHNA and CDR2 is YSLEER. V was pared by 0 bases and J by 6 bases, with 8 bases of the junction left unmatched. CDR3 length: 16 amino acids. The CDR3 DNA is TGCGCCAGCAGCCAAGATTTAAGGACAGGAAAAAACACCATATATTTT. Translating it yields CASSQDLRTGKNTIYF.